These 22 T cell receptor beta chains were all obtained from the same sample, sequenced in a study of blood T cell repertoires in COVID-19. Using immunoSEQ multiplex PCR, the repertoire was profiled, and TCRdb retains in-frame clones only, with some absent. This table has tens of thousands of clones, 80% to 90% appearing once. Sequenced sample: peripheral blood. The receptors here all came from a man aged 55 to 70 with acute or convalescent COVID-19.

The chain joins TRBV11-3 to TRBJ2-7; D is possibly TRBD1 (5 bases). The germline V and J ends were trimmed by 0 bases and 0 bases, with 6 bases remaining between them. The germline gives CDR1 SGHNT, CDR2 YENEEA. This CDR3 comprises 14 residues. CDR3 in amino acids: CASSLEGPSYEQYF. CDR3 DNA: TGTGCCAGCAGCTTAGAGGGGCCCTCCTACGAGCAGTACTTC.

The chain has TRBV4-1 and TRBJ1-1, with 7 positions matching TRBD1. This CDR3 has 16 amino acids. V lost 1 base to trimming and J lost 8 bases; unmatched junction nucleotides: 13. Germline values: CDR1 MGHRA, CDR2 YSYEKL. CDR3 coding DNA: TGCGCCAGCAGCCAAGTTACGGACAGGAAAAGGCCCGAAGCTTTCTTT. Its protein product is CASSQVTDRKRPEAFF.

The rearrangement joins TRBV18 to TRBJ1-1; D gene uncertain. CDR3 length: 16 amino acids. Germline V gene sequence: CDR1 KGHSH, CDR2 LQKENI. With 4 bases removed from V and 1 base from J, the gap between germline ends came to 16 bases. CDR3 sequence reads: CASSRPRGGKNTEAFF. DNA of the CDR3: TGTGCCAGCTCACGGCCTCGTGGCGGAAAGAACACTGAAGCTTTCTTT.

J is TRBJ1-6 and V is TRBV10-2, with 7 bases lining up with TRBD1. There are 16 residues in the CDR3. The J segment lost 3 bases and the V segment lost 6 bases, leaving 8 bases of the junction unmatched. Germline assignment: CDR1 WSHSY and CDR2 SAAADI. The CDR3 DNA sequence: TGCGCCAGCAGCGACGACAGGGCGGGCTATAATTCACCCCTCCACTTT. This translates into CASSDDRAGYNSPLHF.

The chain joins TRBV18 to TRBJ2-7, with D perhaps matching TRBD2 (5 bases). Trimming removed 6 bases at V and 3 bases at J, with 9 bases between. The length of the CDR3 is 12 residues. Germline-derived CDR1 and CDR2 are KGHSH and LQKENI. CDR3 loop: CASSSGNYEQYF. The CDR3 DNA is TGTGCCAGCTCTTCCGGGAACTACGAGCAGTACTTC.

The J gene is TRBJ1-1, the V gene TRBV27; D is unresolved. V shed 5 bases and J shed 4 bases, with 14 bases lying between them. CDR3 length equals 14 residues. CDR1 MNHEY and CDR2 SMNVEV come from the germline V gene (reference sequence). The CDR3 DNA sequence: TGTGCCAGCAGTCCCCGGGGAGACGGCACTGAAGCTTTCTTT. Its translation is CASSPRGDGTEAFF.

The chain has TRBV19 and TRBJ2-7, with D tentatively TRBD1 (5 bases). The CDR3 spans 12 residues. Germline-derived CDR1 and CDR2 are LNHDA and SQIVND (reference sequence). Trimming stripped 4 bases from V and 8 bases from J, with 12 bases between. CDR3 region: CASSTRSGQQYF. As DNA, the CDR3 is TGTGCCAGTAGTACCCGATCAGGGCAGCAGTACTTC.

The chain combines TRBV30 with TRBJ2-6; 7 nucleotides match TRBD1. V was clipped by 5 bases and J by 0 bases; unmatched bases: 7. The CDR3 contains 16 residues. The V gene's germline CDR1 is GTSNPN and CDR2 SVGIG (reference sequence). CDR3 protein: CAWGTVGSSGANVLTF. The DNA of the CDR3 is TGTGCCTGGGGGACAGTGGGGAGCTCTGGGGCCAACGTCCTGACTTTC.

The V and J genes are TRBV11-3 and TRBJ2-6, with 9 nucleotides matching TRBD1. The CDR3 consists of 18 residues. Per the germline V gene, CDR1 is SGHNT and CDR2 is YENEEA. V dropped 4 bases and J dropped 2; count of bases not matched to a gene: 9. The CDR3 loop reads CASSSTGTGKTGANVLTF. DNA for the CDR3: TGTGCCAGCAGCTCGACCGGGACAGGGAAAACTGGGGCCAACGTCCTGACTTTC.

The chain links TRBV10-3 to TRBJ2-3; 12 bases line up with TRBD1. This CDR3 contains 16 residues. Unmatched junction bases numbered 9, after V lost 6 bases and J lost 5 bases. Germline-derived CDR1 and CDR2 are ENHRY and SYGVKD. As DNA, the CDR3 is TGTGCCATCAGGGATCCGGGACAGGGGGCCCAAGATACGCAGTATTTT. Its translation: CAIRDPGQGAQDTQYF.

The genes are TRBV24-1 and TRBJ2-5; possibly TRBD1 for D (5 bases). Germline values: CDR1 KGHDR, CDR2 SFDVKD. CDR3 length: 12 residues. Trimming removed 6 bases at V and 8 bases at J, with 12 bases between. The CDR3 DNA is TGTGCCACCAGTTTTGACAGCACAACCCAGTACTTC. Its translation: CATSFDSTTQYF.

The chain links TRBV3-1 (or the pseudogene TRBV3-2) to TRBJ1-6; TRBD1 is a possible D gene (6 bases). The V gene's germline CDR1 is LGHDT and CDR2 YNNKEL (reference sequence). This CDR3 has 17 amino acids. Trimming left V 0 bases short and J 7 bases short, with 16 bases between. This chain's CDR3 is CASSQDLTGQTNSPLHF. CDR3 nucleotides: TGTGCCAGCAGCCAAGATTTAACAGGACAGACAAATTCACCCCTCCACTTT.

V and J are TRBV3-1 (or the pseudogene TRBV3-2) and TRBJ1-1; 7 bases agree with TRBD1. Germline CDR1 reads LGHDT; CDR2 reads YNNKEL (reference sequence). V shed 3 bases, J shed 8 bases, and the junction held 3 bases outside the gene matches. This CDR3 region has 12 residues. This chain's CDR3 is CASSHGTEEAFF. In DNA form, the CDR3 reads TGTGCCAGCAGCCATGGGACAGAGGAAGCTTTCTTT.

The gene calls are TRBV6-5 and TRBJ2-7; a weak D match, TRBD2 (6 bases). Germline CDR1 reads MNHEY; CDR2 reads SVGAGI. The germline V and J ends were trimmed by 6 bases and 0 bases, with 15 bases remaining between them. This CDR3 contains 15 residues. The CDR3 DNA is TGTGCCAGCAGAGGAGGGGACGTGGGCTCCTACGAGCAGTACTTC. Protein sequence: CASRGGDVGSYEQYF.

This chain links TRBV28 with TRBJ1-1; D unresolved. The germline V gene has CDR1 MDHEN and CDR2 SYDVKM. V shed 5 bases and J shed 2 bases, with 12 bases lying between them. The CDR3 runs to 14 residues. As DNA, the CDR3 is TGTGCCAGCAGTCCACTTGAGGGTAACACTGAAGCTTTCTTT. This sequence encodes CASSPLEGNTEAFF.

J is TRBJ1-6 and V is TRBV2; maybe TRBD1 (5 bases). CDR3 length: 13 residues. CDR1 and CDR2 (germline): SNHLY, FYNNEI. V lost 7 bases and J 8 bases, leaving 12 bases between the germline ends. CDR3 in amino acids: CASIRGSYSPLHF. For the CDR3, the DNA is TGTGCCAGCATACGGGGGTCTTATTCACCCCTCCACTTT.

The chain carries TRBV30 and TRBJ2-2; 9 bases fit TRBD1. The CDR3 has 15 residues. Germline trimming cut 5 bases from V and 13 bases from J; bases unmatched to any gene: 17. Germline CDR1 and CDR2: GTSNPN and SVGIG (reference sequence). The CDR3 loop is CAWSLRTGAFNGLFF. CDR3 sequence (DNA): TGTGCCTGGTCCCTTCGGACAGGGGCATTTAATGGGCTGTTTTTT.

The rearrangement uses TRBV9 and TRBJ2-1, with a possible D match to TRBD1 (6 bases). CDR1 is SGDLS and CDR2 is YYNGEE in the germline V gene. The CDR3 has 13 amino acids. The V end was cut by 5 bases, the J end by 15 bases, with 21 bases between. The CDR3, as DNA: TGTGCCAGCAGTGGAGTCGGGACATTAGGGTTGTTCTTC. This codes for CASSGVGTLGLFF.

V gene TRBV19 combines with J gene TRBJ2-2; 7 bases are shared with TRBD1. V shed 6 bases, J shed 4 bases, and the junction held 5 bases outside the gene matches. The CDR3 has 14 amino acids. CDR1 and CDR2 (germline): LNHDA, SQIVND (reference sequence). The CDR3 loop reads CASRDRDVTGELFF. The DNA for the CDR3 is TGTGCCAGTAGAGACAGGGACGTCACCGGGGAGCTGTTTTTT.

The chain joins TRBV2 to TRBJ2-7, with a tentative D call TRBD2 (6 bases). The V gene's germline CDR1 is SNHLY and CDR2 FYNNEI. The CDR3 runs 15 residues. V lost 1 base and J lost 3, with 13 bases in between. CDR3 amino acids: CASSEVQIGSYEQYF. CDR3 in DNA: TGTGCCAGCAGTGAAGTTCAGATCGGGAGCTACGAGCAGTACTTC.

The chain uses TRBV5-6 and TRBJ1-3, with D tentatively TRBD1 (5 bases). Germline V gene sequence: CDR1 SGHDT, CDR2 YYEEEE. The CDR3 is made up of 13 amino acids. Trimming removed 3 bases from V and 5 bases from J, with 9 bases in between. The CDR3 region is CASSSTDRNTIYF. In nucleotides, the CDR3 is TGTGCCAGCAGCTCGACAGATAGAAACACCATATATTTT.

V gene TRBV19 combines with J gene TRBJ1-5; D might be TRBD1 (6 bases). Trimming removed 10 bases from V and 3 bases from J, with 13 bases in between. The CDR3 has 13 amino acids. CDR1 LNHDA and CDR2 SQIVND come from the germline V gene (reference sequence). CDR3 loop: CATRDIVNQPQHF. CDR3 coding DNA: TGTGCCACCCGGGACATCGTCAATCAGCCCCAGCATTTT.